These 14 T cell receptor beta chains were sequenced from one sample in a study of T cells in Graves' hyperthyroidism and ophthalmopathy. TCR beta CDR3 sequences were amplified from RNA transcripts. The HTBI primer set served for first-round RT-PCR of the TCR CDR3. From the multiplex PCR reads, TCRdb called clonotypes with MiXCR, one entry per CDR3 protein. The data show almost 500,000 distinct CDR3 sequences, 22% seen once. The source material was blood. These receptor sequences come from a woman in her seventies with Graves' ophthalmopathy.

The rearrangement uses TRBV5-1 and TRBJ2-4; D not resolved. The germline CDR1 and CDR2 sequences are SGHRS and YFSETQ. The ends were cut back, 6 bases at V and 3 bases at J, with 7 bases in the middle. The CDR3 length is 12 residues. The CDR3 is CASKASKNIQYF. CDR3 bases: TGCGCCAGCAAGGCCAGCAAAAACATTCAGTACTTC.

This clonotype was found a few times. The chain joins TRBV6-1 to TRBJ2-7; D is unclear. The CDR3 covers 15 residues. V shed 5 bases and J shed 0 bases, with 14 bases lying between them. CDR1 and CDR2 (germline): MNHNS, SASEGT. CDR3 coding DNA: TGTGCCAGCAGTTATCTTCCCTTCAGCTCCTACGAGCAGTACTTC. Its protein product is CASSYLPFSSYEQYF.

Worth noting for this clonotype: Possible read error: a much larger clone is one base away. The gene calls are TRBV5-1 and TRBJ1-1; D is possibly TRBD1 (6 bases). Germline V gene data show CDR1 as SGHRS and CDR2 as YFSETQ. The CDR3 is 16 residues long. With 4 bases removed from V and 1 base from J, the gap between germline ends came to 17 bases. CDR3 protein: CASSPRGRGKNTEAFF. The CDR3, as DNA: TGCGCCAGCAGCCCCCGGGGCAGGGGAAAGAACACTGAAGCTTTCTTT.

J is TRBJ2-1 and V is TRBV7-3; 15 bases align to TRBD2. V lost 5 bases to trimming and J lost 10 bases; unmatched junction nucleotides: 9. CDR1 is SGHTA, CDR2 FQGTGA, per germline. The CDR3 loop spans 16 amino acids. The CDR3 here is CASSRGTSGRRGEQFF. CDR3 nucleotides: TGTGCCAGCAGCAGAGGGACTAGCGGGAGGAGGGGGGAGCAGTTCTTC.

This clonotype was observed at least ten times. The rearrangement links TRBV4-1 to TRBJ2-7, with 13 nucleotides matching TRBD2. V gave up 4 bases and J gave up 7 bases; unmatched junction bases: 7. CDR1 is MGHRA and CDR2 is YSYEKL in the germline V gene. The CDR3 runs 15 residues. The CDR3 here is CASSRGLAGDLEQYF. The CDR3, as DNA: TGCGCCAGCAGCCGTGGACTAGCGGGAGACCTTGAGCAGTACTTC.

This clonotype was seen more than once but under ten times. The chain combines TRBV20-1 with TRBJ2-1, with D unclear. Per germline, CDR1 DFQATT and CDR2 SNEGSKA (reference sequence). The CDR3 spans 14 residues. Deletions cut 3 bases from V and 5 bases from J, with 14 bases between. CDR3 in amino acids: CSASPPNMNNEQFF. Here the CDR3 DNA reads TGCAGTGCTAGTCCCCCCAATATGAACAATGAGCAGTTCTTC.

Ten or more counts support this clonotype. The chain's CDR3 is CASSLSGSVHEQFF. The DNA of the CDR3 is TGTGCCAGCAGCCTCAGCGGGAGTGTGCATGAGCAGTTCTTC. This chain uses TRBV27 with TRBJ2-1; 8 nucleotides align to TRBD2. The length of the CDR3 is 14 residues. Germline values: CDR1 MNHEY, CDR2 SMNVEV (reference sequence). V was pared by 6 bases and J by 8 bases, with 9 bases of the junction left unmatched.

This chain connects TRBV7-8 to TRBJ2-5, with TRBD1 identical over 7 bases. This CDR3 spans 13 amino acids. V lost 5 bases to trimming and J lost 4 bases; unmatched junction nucleotides: 4. The germline V gene has CDR1 SGHVS and CDR2 FQNEAQ. The CDR3 protein is CASSLRTGETQYF. The CDR3 DNA follows: TGTGCCAGCAGCCTTCGGACAGGAGAGACCCAGTACTTC.

This clonotype was recorded a few times. The chain carries TRBV5-1 and TRBJ2-5; D remains ambiguous. The CDR3 runs to 14 residues. V lost 1 base and J 2 bases, leaving 9 bases between the germline ends. Germline V gene data show CDR1 as SGHRS and CDR2 as YFSETQ. The CDR3 region has the DNA TGCGCCAGCAGCTTGCCCCAGCAACAAGAGACCCAGTACTTC. Protein: CASSLPQQQETQYF.

This clonotype was counted ten times or more. In DNA form, the CDR3 reads TGTGCCATCAGCCACGGGGGGCTGGGAGAGACCCAGTACTTC. This encodes CAISHGGLGETQYF. V and J are TRBV10-3 and TRBJ2-5; D might be TRBD2 (7 bases). CDR1 and CDR2 from the germline V gene are ENHRY and SYGVKD. V lost 6 bases and J 4 bases, leaving 15 bases between the germline ends. The CDR3 sequence is 14 residues long.

This chain joins TRBV6-2 or TRBV6-3 and TRBJ2-5, with a possible D match to TRBD2 (6 bases). Trimming left V 5 bases short and J 5 bases short, with 21 bases between. This CDR3 is 16 amino acids long. Germline values: CDR1 MNHEY, CDR2 SVGEGT. The CDR3 region has the DNA TGTGCCAGCAGTCTGCCGGGACTCATCAAGGGGGAGACCCAGTACTTC. Its translation: CASSLPGLIKGETQYF.

The V call is TRBV7-8, the J call TRBJ1-4; 9 bases map to TRBD1. Germline V gene data show CDR1 as SGHVS and CDR2 as FQNEAQ. The V segment lost 5 bases and the J segment 5 bases; nucleotides outside the gene matches: 9. CDR3 length equals 16 residues. In nucleotides, the CDR3 is TGTGCCAGCAGCCGAGACAGGGGGAGAAAGAATGAAAAACTGTTTTTT. Its protein is CASSRDRGRKNEKLFF.

The chain carries TRBV7-9 and TRBJ2-7, with TRBD2 matching over 12 bases. The V and J ends lost 5 bases and 7 bases, in that order; junction bases with no gene match: 6. This CDR3 has 14 amino acids. The germline CDR1 and CDR2 sequences are SEHNR and FQNEAQ (reference sequence). The CDR3 coding sequence is TGTGCCAGCAGCCAGGGACTAGCGGGTGGGGAGCAGTACTTC. It is translated as CASSQGLAGGEQYF.

The chain joins TRBV6-1 to TRBJ1-2; possibly TRBD1 for D (6 bases). CDR1 MNHNS and CDR2 SASEGT come from the germline V gene. With 8 bases removed from V and 4 bases from J, the gap between germline ends came to 17 bases. The CDR3 is 14 residues long. The CDR3 bases are TGTGCCAGCTTCCCAGGGGCCACCTCCTATGGCTACACCTTC. The encoded protein is CASFPGATSYGYTF.